The present T cell receptor (beta chain) was sequenced within a study of shared clonotypes between healthy human individuals (dated by TCRdb to the early 2020s). In terms of the full investigation: Two women and a few men aged 18 to 49 years were included in the cohort. For each donor, CD4 naive and CD4 memory were each given three plates, CD8 naive was given two plates, and CD8 memory was given one plate. Leukapheresis yielded between about 0.94 and 8.9 billion PBMCs per donor. Blood TCR repertoires of about five healthy adults were deeply sequenced to estimate repertoire size and the extent of clonotype sharing between individuals. Different laboratories and diverse techniques were used to prepare libraries and sequence TCR repertoires, to increase sequencing depth and limit assay-specific biases.

As for this clone: It lacks a known antigen. No much larger clone is present one base from it, and per-base qualities are unavailable.

Using the deep immunoSEQ assay, multiplex PCR amplified TCR CDR3 regions from genomic DNA. Genomic DNA extracted from each cell subset was distributed evenly over all wells of several immunoSEQ 96-well plates, and each plate served as one replicate. For sorted subsets, each replicate PCR was loaded with approximately 0.2 ug genomic DNA, equivalent to 30,000 to 35,000 T cell genomes. The purified libraries were quantified using a Qubit 3.0 fluorometer, sized with a Bioanalyzer 2100, and then quantified again using the KAPA Library Quantification kit. Each immunoSEQ 96-well plate was sequenced on its own single-read 150-cycle Illumina NextSeq 550 flow cell. The study's processing was this. The immunoSEQ output contained only junctional sequences without quality scores, so filtering could not match that applied to full-length reads. To assign V/J genes and CDR3, sequences were annotated using PyIR, a Python wrapper for IgBLAST v1.9, with IMGT germline references. Any read was removed if the V/J assignment was weak (E-value above 1e-6), the CDR3 was missing, or the read contained stop codons, out-of-frame junctions, or ambiguous translated residues. A V3J clonotype was defined by an identical inferred V gene, J gene, and CDR3 amino acid sequence. Percentage overlap between repertoires was calculated by dividing the number of shared unique clonotypes by the size of the smaller repertoire. Repertoire richness was assessed with RTK rarefaction, the Chao1 estimator, and Recon v2.1 estimates of unobserved clonotypes. OLGA was used to compute generation probabilities for all TCRbeta clonotypes that the gDNA method yielded from a handful of donors. The source is immuneACCESS, and TCRdb retained only in-frame sequences with V and J called. Part of the clones is not carried over; for the studies checked, unresolved V genes explain less than half of this, and the remainder is unexplained. The V and J calls and clone size are taken from that table; D and trimming were inferred from the DNA. For this sample the table gives some 700,000 clones, of which 90% were detected only once. The top ten clonotypes cover 34% of the sample.

The study at large found these results: Sharing across a few donors was observed for around 5% of naive CD4, under 4% of naive CD8, over 2% of memory CD4, and roughly 0.4% of memory CD8 clonotypes. Only blood was sampled, and tissue TCR repertoires likely differ from those in blood. Because the study included a small number of donors, the genetic and exposure-history diversity represented was limited. Larger estimated clonotype richness was generally found for naive subsets than for memory subsets. Higher generation probabilities were observed for clonotypes shared by all four sorted-subset donors than for non-shared clonotypes. Pairwise subsampling indicated that sequencing depth was expected to affect the degree of clonotype sharing among donors. Rarefaction of sorted-subset datasets indicated incomplete sequencing despite the large sequencing depth.

Donors were healthy HIV-negative adults with no recently reported acute infections or vaccinations. All donors were Caucasian adults living in Nashville, Tennessee, USA. CD8 memory samples were composed of magnetically selected CD45RO+ cells combined with CCR7-negative CD45RA+ effector memory (TemRA) cells. Blood was obtained by leukapheresis, after which PBMCs were separated by Ficoll-Histopaque density gradient centrifugation and cryopreserved in liquid nitrogen vapor phase. Analytical flow cytometry was used to check the purity and quantity of every magnetically sorted T cell population. Genomic DNA was isolated from every sorted fraction and measured by UV absorbance on a Nanodrop 2000c. The CDR3 measures 14 amino acids from cysteine to phenylalanine. The only DNA kept is the CDR3, 42 bases in frame from the first base. The CDR1 and CDR2 encoded by the germline V gene (reference sequence) are SGHNT and YYREEE. After removal of 7 bases from V and 5 bases from J, the junction retains 8 bases not matched to a gene.

Sequencing was carried out using memory CD8+ T cells from PBMCs. The sample's cell subset or site label, in plain terms: CD45RO+ cells pooled with CCR7-negative TemRA cells. Recombination joined TRBV5-4 with TRBJ2-1, and 8 junctional nucleotides match TRBD2. The sequence was obtained from a man aged 18 to 30 in good health. Some clones in this sample may be carry-over from other donors' samples. The CDR3 region has the sequence CASESGGLDNEQFF. The DNA is TGTGCCAGCGAATCGGGGGGGCTAGACAATGAGCAGTTCTTC.